These T cell receptor beta chains were read from a single sample in a study of cytomegalovirus exposure and HLA in healthy donors. The method was immunoSEQ multiplex PCR; TCRdb's version includes in-frame clones alone and lacks a portion of them. This sample has about 200,000 clones, with approximately 70% found just once. Sequenced: PBMCs. Receptors originate from a man aged 40-49 years in good health and CMV-seropositive. CDR3s include the opening cysteine and the closing phenylalanine or tryptophan. The order of the fields is CDR3 protein, CDR3 DNA, V gene, D gene, J gene, clone size. The D gene is left open where the match is weak. The size field is filled for only some rows; it gives once, few, many or a size class.

CDR3 protein: CASSLGTGDRRDTQYF
CDR3 DNA: TGTGCCAGCAGCTTAGGGACAGGGGATCGGAGAGATACGCAGTATTTT
V gene: TRBV5-4
D gene: TRBD1
J gene: TRBJ2-3
clone size: .

CDR3 protein: CASSSTSEGETQYF
CDR3 DNA: TGTGCCAGCAGCTCGACTAGCGAGGGCGAGACCCAGTACTTC
V gene: TRBV11-3
D gene: TRBD2
J gene: TRBJ2-5
clone size: .

CDR3 protein: CAIRGSTGNEQFF
CDR3 DNA: TGTGCCATCAGGGGTTCGACAGGCAATGAGCAGTTCTTC
V gene: TRBV10-3
D gene: .
J gene: TRBJ2-1
clone size: .

CDR3 protein: CASSEIQGAVEAFF
CDR3 DNA: TGTGCCAGCAGCGAAATACAGGGGGCAGTAGAAGCTTTCTTT
V gene: TRBV7-9
D gene: TRBD1
J gene: TRBJ1-1
clone size: few

CDR3 protein: CASSTQFEAFF
CDR3 DNA: TGTGCCAGTAGTACACAGTTTGAAGCTTTCTTT
V gene: TRBV19
D gene: .
J gene: TRBJ1-1
clone size: .

CDR3 protein: CASSSHLAHPRGYGYTF
CDR3 DNA: TGTGCCAGCAGCTCTCACCTTGCCCACCCGCGTGGCTATGGCTACACCTTC
V gene: TRBV7-9
D gene: .
J gene: TRBJ1-2
clone size: .

CDR3 protein: CAISGSGGTYNEQFF
CDR3 DNA: TGTGCCATCAGTGGGAGCGGGGGGACTTACAATGAGCAGTTCTTC
V gene: TRBV10-3
D gene: TRBD2
J gene: TRBJ2-1
clone size: .

CDR3 protein: CASSLFVGGDTEAFF
CDR3 DNA: TGTGCCAGCAGCCTTTTCGTGGGGGGAGACACTGAAGCTTTCTTT
V gene: TRBV6-5
D gene: .
J gene: TRBJ1-1
clone size: .

CDR3 protein: CASSLGQGYRGYTF
CDR3 DNA: TGCGCCAGCAGCTTGGGGCAGGGGTACAGGGGCTACACCTTC
V gene: TRBV5-1
D gene: .
J gene: TRBJ1-2
clone size: .

CDR3 protein: CASRSGQKFF
CDR3 DNA: TGTGCCAGCAGATCGGGACAGAAGTTCTTC
V gene: TRBV2
D gene: TRBD1
J gene: TRBJ2-1
clone size: .

CDR3 protein: CASRGGTGTHQPQHF
CDR3 DNA: TGTGCCAGCAGGGGGGGGACAGGGACGCATCAGCCCCAGCATTTT
V gene: TRBV2
D gene: TRBD1
J gene: TRBJ1-5
clone size: .

CDR3 protein: CASSPTGADTQYF
CDR3 DNA: TGTGCCAGCAGCCCCACGGGGGCAGATACGCAGTATTTT
V gene: TRBV7-2
D gene: .
J gene: TRBJ2-3
clone size: .

CDR3 protein: CASSPLRPGTGDAYEQYF
CDR3 DNA: TGTGCCAGCAGTCCCCTCCGCCCCGGGACAGGGGACGCCTACGAGCAGTACTTC
V gene: TRBV27
D gene: TRBD1
J gene: TRBJ2-7
clone size: few

CDR3 protein: CSVELAGAFQETQYF
CDR3 DNA: TGCAGCGTTGAATTGGCGGGGGCATTCCAAGAGACCCAGTACTTC
V gene: TRBV29-1
D gene: .
J gene: TRBJ2-5
clone size: .

CDR3 protein: CSVQGAGGLYEQYF
CDR3 DNA: TGCAGCGTCCAAGGAGCGGGGGGGCTCTACGAGCAGTACTTC
V gene: TRBV29-1
D gene: TRBD2
J gene: TRBJ2-7
clone size: once

CDR3 protein: CARSPLLAGYKEEQYF
CDR3 DNA: TGTGCCAGAAGCCCTCTTCTCGCAGGGTATAAGGAGGAGCAGTACTTC
V gene: TRBV5-3
D gene: .
J gene: TRBJ2-7
clone size: .

CDR3 protein: CASSRAQMDRAEAFF
CDR3 DNA: TGTGCCAGCAGCCGCGCCCAGATGGACAGGGCTGAAGCTTTCTTT
V gene: TRBV5-8
D gene: TRBD1
J gene: TRBJ1-1
clone size: .

CDR3 protein: CSARTSPYEQYF
CDR3 DNA: TGCAGCGCGAGGACATCCCCCTACGAGCAGTACTTC
V gene: TRBV29-1
D gene: .
J gene: TRBJ2-7
clone size: .

CDR3 protein: CASSLAHNTDTQYF
CDR3 DNA: TGTGCCAGCAGCTTGGCTCACAACACAGATACGCAGTATTTT
V gene: TRBV11-2
D gene: .
J gene: TRBJ2-3
clone size: .

CDR3 protein: CASSLQSSGNTIYF
CDR3 DNA: TGTGCCAGCAGTTTACAGAGCTCTGGAAACACCATATATTTT
V gene: TRBV9
D gene: .
J gene: TRBJ1-3
clone size: .

CDR3 protein: CSFHEVGNEQFF
CDR3 DNA: TGCAGTTTCCACGAGGTGGGCAATGAGCAGTTCTTC
V gene: TRBV29-1
D gene: .
J gene: TRBJ2-1
clone size: once

CDR3 protein: CASSPGDSRGTEAFF
CDR3 DNA: TGTGCCAGCAGCCCCGGGGACTCCCGCGGCACTGAAGCTTTCTTT
V gene: TRBV6-1
D gene: .
J gene: TRBJ1-1
clone size: .

CDR3 protein: CASSLEVGTYEQYF
CDR3 DNA: TGTGCCAGCAGCTTAGAAGTCGGTACCTACGAGCAGTACTTC
V gene: TRBV7-6
D gene: .
J gene: TRBJ2-7
clone size: .

CDR3 protein: CASSSGQGAEAFF
CDR3 DNA: TGTGCCAGCTCCTCGGGACAGGGAGCTGAAGCTTTCTTT
V gene: TRBV18
D gene: TRBD1
J gene: TRBJ1-1
clone size: .

CDR3 protein: CASSPPRGTDNEKLFF
CDR3 DNA: TGTGCCAGCTCACCACCGAGGGGGACAGATAATGAAAAACTGTTTTTT
V gene: TRBV18
D gene: TRBD1
J gene: TRBJ1-4
clone size: few

CDR3 protein: CASSPGETQPQHF
CDR3 DNA: TGTGCCAGCAGTCCAGGGGAAACTCAGCCCCAGCATTTT
V gene: TRBV6-1
D gene: .
J gene: TRBJ1-5
clone size: .

CDR3 protein: CASSFPGLAANEQFF
CDR3 DNA: TGTGCCAGCAGCTTCCCGGGACTAGCGGCGAATGAGCAGTTCTTC
V gene: TRBV7-9
D gene: TRBD2
J gene: TRBJ2-1
clone size: .

CDR3 protein: CASSNTGSGSYEQYF
CDR3 DNA: TGTGCCAGTAGTAACACCGGTTCGGGCTCCTACGAGCAGTACTTC
V gene: TRBV19
D gene: .
J gene: TRBJ2-7
clone size: .

CDR3 protein: CASSQGMGTGGYGELFF
CDR3 DNA: TGCGCCAGCAGCCAAGGGATGGGGACAGGGGGCTACGGGGAGCTGTTTTTT
V gene: TRBV4-1
D gene: TRBD1
J gene: TRBJ2-2
clone size: .

CDR3 protein: CASSPRTGGNNEQFF
CDR3 DNA: TGTGCCAGCAGCCCGAGGACAGGGGGCAACAATGAGCAGTTCTTC
V gene: TRBV9
D gene: TRBD1
J gene: TRBJ2-1
clone size: few

CDR3 protein: CASSWGTQDRGYEQYF
CDR3 DNA: TGCGCCAGCAGCTGGGGTACCCAAGACAGGGGGTACGAGCAGTACTTC
V gene: TRBV5-1
D gene: TRBD1
J gene: TRBJ2-7
clone size: few

CDR3 protein: CASSYSTGGGYTF
CDR3 DNA: TGTGCCAGCAGTTACTCAACAGGGGGGGGCTACACCTTC
V gene: TRBV6-5
D gene: TRBD1
J gene: TRBJ1-2
clone size: .

CDR3 protein: CASSEIQGFLRSGNTIYF
CDR3 DNA: TGTGCCAGCAGTGAAATTCAGGGATTCCTCCGCTCTGGAAACACCATATATTTT
V gene: TRBV6-1
D gene: .
J gene: TRBJ1-3
clone size: few

CDR3 protein: CASSPSIRGTDTQYF
CDR3 DNA: TGTGCCAGCAGCCCATCCATCCGGGGCACAGATACGCAGTATTTT
V gene: TRBV7-9
D gene: .
J gene: TRBJ2-3
clone size: .

CDR3 protein: CASSSDLRDSSTDTQYF
CDR3 DNA: TGTGCCAGCAGCTCCGACCTCAGGGACTCTAGCACAGATACGCAGTATTTT
V gene: TRBV5-4
D gene: .
J gene: TRBJ2-3
clone size: .